This T cell receptor (beta chain) was documented in a study of T cell responses to AZD1222 COVID-19 vaccine. Study-wide results and caveats: Females outnumbered males among donors, who were mostly white British; clonal diversity was possibly underestimated. Variant regions that are unmutated are reportedly the target of nearly half of spike-specific TCRs. At baseline, seropositivity was found in only 5 to 7 AZD1222 recipients. Sampling captured repertoires only after the peak T cell response.

Some clones are missing from TCRdb's copy, which holds only in-frame ones; the method was immunoSEQ multiplex PCR. Here the sample spans around 65,000 clones, about 81% being singletons. About this clone itself: Its target is unknown.

The source is an adult who received the AZD1222 COVID-19 vaccine. The sample was peripheral blood, taken 28 days after the second AZD1222 dose.

This chain's CDR3 is CASSQYTSGAYEQYF. CDR3 sequence (DNA): TGTGCCAGCAGCCAATATACTAGCGGCGCCTACGAGCAGTACTTC. V gene TRBV14 combines with J gene TRBJ2-7; TRBD2 aligns across 8 bases. Germline values: CDR1 SGHDN, CDR2 FVKESK. The CDR3 consists of 15 residues. The ends lost 2 bases at V and 2 bases at J; junction bases unmatched: 5.